These T cell receptor beta chains were read from a single sample in a study of blood T cell repertoires in COVID-19. Data came from immunoSEQ multiplex PCR; TCRdb stores just in-frame clones and leaves some out. The repertoire includes hundreds of thousands of clones, around nine tenths of them detected once, and approximately 7.4% sits in the top ten. Sample: peripheral blood. These receptors came from a woman in her 70s with COVID-19, enrolled during active disease. Both conserved end residues are part of each CDR3. A D gene is named only where the DNA matches it firmly. A row's size may be missing; if present it is once, few, many or a size class.

>TRBJ1-2|.|TRBV10-2|.
CASTDGTHYGYTF
TGCGCCAGCACTGACGGTACCCACTATGGCTACACCTTC
>TRBJ1-3|.|TRBV5-1|.
CASSSGGLGNTIYF
TGCGCCAGCAGCTCCGGAGGGTTGGGAAACACCATATATTTT
>TRBJ2-2|TRBD1|TRBV7-9|.
CASSLPGGAGTGELFF
TGTGCCAGCAGCTTACCAGGGGGCGCGGGCACCGGGGAGCTGTTTTTT
>TRBJ1-1|TRBD1|TRBV7-2|.
CASSRQGADTEAFF
TGTGCCAGCAGCAGACAGGGGGCTGACACTGAAGCTTTCTTT
>TRBJ2-7|TRBD2|TRBV7-2|.
CASSLVPSGLTYEQYF
TGTGCCAGCAGCTTAGTACCTAGCGGGCTTACCTACGAGCAGTACTTC
>TRBJ1-6|.|TRBV21-1|.
CASIEDRGIRRPYNSPLHF
TGTGCCAGCATCGAAGACAGGGGGATAAGGAGGCCCTATAATTCACCCCTCCACTTT
>TRBJ2-7|.|TRBV3-1/TRBV3-2|.
CASSRTDYEQYF
TGTGCCAGCAGCCGGACAGACTACGAGCAGTACTTC
>TRBJ1-1|TRBD1|TRBV6-6|.
CASLQGALGTEAFF
TGTGCCAGCCTCCAGGGGGCTCTGGGCACTGAAGCTTTCTTT
>TRBJ1-3|.|TRBV13|once
CASSLGGNSGNTIYF
TGTGCCAGCAGCTTGGGGGGTAACTCTGGAAACACCATATATTTT
>TRBJ1-2|TRBD1|TRBV28|.
CASSAPGTVPYGYTF
TGTGCCAGCAGTGCTCCCGGGACAGTTCCCTATGGCTACACCTTC
>TRBJ1-6|TRBD1|TRBV7-2|.
CASSPRQGDNSPLHF
TGTGCCAGCAGCCCTCGACAGGGTGATAATTCACCCCTCCACTTT
>TRBJ1-2|TRBD1|TRBV5-5|.
CASSSVDRGLGEGYTF
TGTGCCAGCAGCTCCGTCGACAGGGGGCTGGGGGAGGGCTACACCTTC
>TRBJ1-3|.|TRBV6-5|.
CAACGGSSGNTIYF
TGTGCCGCTTGTGGCGGATCCTCTGGAAACACCATATATTTT
>TRBJ1-2|TRBD1|TRBV6-2/TRBV6-3|.
CASSLSRDRALYGYTF
TGTGCCAGCAGTTTGTCGCGGGACAGGGCACTCTATGGCTACACCTTC
>TRBJ1-1|.|TRBV28|.
CASSPSLTVTEAFF
TGTGCCAGCAGCCCCTCGTTGACAGTCACTGAAGCTTTCTTT
>TRBJ1-1|TRBD1|TRBV18|.
CASSATGAVDTEAFF
TGTGCCAGCTCAGCGACAGGGGCGGTGGACACTGAAGCTTTCTTT
>TRBJ2-7|TRBD1|TRBV3-1/TRBV3-2|.
CASSHSTGDYEQYF
TGTGCCAGCAGCCATTCGACAGGGGACTACGAGCAGTACTTC
>TRBJ2-1|.|TRBV24-1|.
CATSDVRGARYNEQFF
TGTGCCACCAGTGATGTCCGGGGGGCCCGGTACAATGAGCAGTTCTTC
>TRBJ1-2|.|TRBV11-2|.
CASSLDLRAYYGYTF
TGTGCCAGCAGCTTAGATTTGAGGGCTTACTATGGCTACACCTTC
>TRBJ1-5|TRBD1|TRBV6-5|once
CASTRGQVQPQHF
TGTGCCAGCACGAGGGGGCAGGTTCAGCCCCAGCATTTT
>TRBJ2-7|TRBD2|TRBV5-1|.
CASSTSGEGYEQYF
TGCGCCAGCAGCACTAGCGGGGAAGGTTACGAGCAGTACTTC
>TRBJ1-2|.|TRBV2|.
CASSRTSNYGYTF
TGTGCCAGCAGTCGGACAAGTAACTATGGCTACACCTTC
>TRBJ2-1|TRBD2|TRBV7-3|.
CASSLGWGTSGVNEQFF
TGTGCCAGCAGCTTAGGTTGGGGAACTAGCGGGGTTAATGAGCAGTTCTTC
>TRBJ2-3|.|TRBV18|.
CASSPRAGGHDTQYF
TGTGCCAGCTCACCACGAGCCGGGGGGCACGATACGCAGTATTTT
>TRBJ1-2|.|TRBV28|.
CASSFSGGPPNYGYTF
TGTGCCAGCAGTTTTAGCGGGGGCCCTCCTAACTATGGCTACACCTTC
>TRBJ2-5|TRBD2|TRBV12-5|.
CASGPSGGFKETQYF
TGTGCTAGTGGACCCAGCGGGGGATTCAAAGAGACCCAGTACTTC
>TRBJ1-1|.|TRBV2|.
CASSLTVNTEAFF
TGTGCCAGCAGCCTCACGGTGAACACTGAAGCTTTCTTT
>TRBJ2-7|.|TRBV5-1|.
CASSLGLTYEQYF
TGCGCCAGCAGCTTGGGACTAACCTACGAGCAGTACTTC
>TRBJ1-2|.|TRBV19|.
CASSIGQSGYTF
TGTGCCAGTAGTATTGGACAGAGCGGCTACACCTTC
>TRBJ1-1|TRBD1|TRBV11-1|.
CASSQGVTEAFF
TGTGCCAGCAGCCAGGGGGTGACTGAAGCTTTCTTT
>TRBJ2-7|.|TRBV27|.
CASSPVTGIYEQYF
TGTGCCAGCAGCCCTGTCACGGGAATCTACGAGCAGTACTTC
>TRBJ1-2|.|TRBV5-4|.
CASSLARVEGYTF
TGTGCCAGCAGCTTAGCGAGGGTTGAGGGCTACACCTTC
>TRBJ2-7|.|TRBV21-1|.
CASSIRAYEQYF
TGTGCCAGCAGCATCAGGGCCTACGAGCAGTACTTC
>TRBJ2-2|TRBD2|TRBV28|.
CASSFTGGANTGELFF
TGTGCCAGCAGTTTTACCGGGGGGGCGAACACCGGGGAGCTGTTTTTT
>TRBJ2-7|TRBD1|TRBV14|.
CASSRQGGTYEQYF
TGTGCCAGCAGTCGACAGGGGGGTACCTACGAGCAGTACTTC
>TRBJ1-3|.|TRBV21-1|.
CASSKESDRVAGNTIYF
TGTGCCAGCAGCAAAGAATCGGACAGGGTCGCAGGAAACACCATATATTTT
>TRBJ2-3|.|TRBV6-5|.
CASSYSRGGADTQYF
TGTGCCAGCAGTTACTCAAGGGGGGGAGCAGATACGCAGTATTTT
>TRBJ1-5|.|TRBV7-2|few
CASRGDRFQPQHF
TGTGCCAGCAGGGGAGACAGGTTCCAGCCCCAGCATTTT
>TRBJ1-4|TRBD1|TRBV27|.
CASRATGEGEKLFF
TGTGCCAGCAGGGCGACAGGGGAAGGGGAAAAACTGTTTTTT
>TRBJ2-5|.|TRBV1|.
CTSSQGVFETQYF
TGCACCAGCAGCCAGGGAGTTTTCGAGACCCAGTACTTC
>TRBJ2-5|.|TRBV2|.
CASRASSVQETQYF
TGTGCCAGCAGGGCCTCTAGCGTCCAAGAGACCCAGTACTTC
>TRBJ1-4|.|TRBV11-2|.
CASSLGFGGQEEKLFF
TGTGCCAGCAGCTTAGGGTTCGGGGGGCAAGAGGAAAAACTGTTTTTT
>TRBJ1-4|.|TRBV5-4|.
CASSPTVTNEKLFF
TGTGCCAGCAGCCCGACAGTGACTAATGAAAAACTGTTTTTT
>TRBJ2-7|.|TRBV5-1|.
CASSLEGLFYEQYF
TGCGCCAGCAGCTTGGAGGGGCTATTCTACGAGCAGTACTTC
>TRBJ2-7|.|TRBV30|.
CAWSRGQTYEQYF
TGTGCCTGGAGTAGGGGCCAGACCTACGAGCAGTACTTC
>TRBJ2-1|TRBD2|TRBV7-2|.
CASSLDAGGSYNEQFF
TGTGCCAGCAGCTTAGATGCGGGGGGATCATACAATGAGCAGTTCTTC
>TRBJ1-2|TRBD1|TRBV24-1|.
CATSDRTGGSGYTF
TGTGCCACCAGTGATCGGACAGGGGGCTCTGGCTACACCTTC
>TRBJ1-2|.|TRBV7-9|.
CASSLGGTNYGYTF
TGTGCCAGCAGCTTGGGGGGGACTAACTATGGCTACACCTTC
>TRBJ2-3|.|TRBV4-3|.
CASSQSFIDTQYF
TGCGCCAGCAGCCAGAGCTTCATTGATACGCAGTATTTT
>TRBJ2-7|.|TRBV5-1|.
CASSLETGPYEQYF
TGCGCCAGCAGCTTGGAAACAGGCCCCTACGAGCAGTACTTC
>TRBJ2-7|.|TRBV5-1|.
CASSLNWDTSYEQYF
TGCGCCAGCAGCTTGAACTGGGACACCTCCTACGAGCAGTACTTC
>TRBJ1-1|.|TRBV6-5|.
CASFSDGGNTEAFF
TGTGCCAGCTTCTCGGACGGGGGGAACACTGAAGCTTTCTTT
>TRBJ2-1|.|TRBV6-5|once
CASSSPSNEQFF
TGTGCCAGCAGTTCCCCTAGCAATGAGCAGTTCTTC